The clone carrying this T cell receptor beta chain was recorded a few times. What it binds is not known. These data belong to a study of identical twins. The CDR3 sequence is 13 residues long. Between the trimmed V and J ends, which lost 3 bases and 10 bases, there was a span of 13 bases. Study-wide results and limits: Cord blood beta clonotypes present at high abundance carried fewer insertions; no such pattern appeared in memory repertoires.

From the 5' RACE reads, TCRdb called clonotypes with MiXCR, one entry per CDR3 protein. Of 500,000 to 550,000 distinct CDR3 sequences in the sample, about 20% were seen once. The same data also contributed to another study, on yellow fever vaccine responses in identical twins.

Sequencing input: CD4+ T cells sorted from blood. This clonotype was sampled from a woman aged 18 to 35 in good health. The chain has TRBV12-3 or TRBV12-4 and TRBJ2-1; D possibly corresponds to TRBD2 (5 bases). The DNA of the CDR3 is TGTGCCAGCAGTTTTCAGGACTGGGTAGAGCAGTTCTTC. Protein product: CASSFQDWVEQFF.